These 7 T cell receptor beta chains share one sample of origin, sequenced in a study of a mutant IDH1 vaccine in newly diagnosed glioma. Profiling relied on immunoSEQ multiplex PCR, and the TCRdb table lists in-frame clones only, not all of them. The table includes over 80,000 clones, about 90% detected once. Specified time point: baseline, week 1 (first vaccination visit). Treatment in this sample: pre-vaccination baseline after standard-of-care therapy. Sequences were derived from PBMCs, sampled from a glioma patient treated with radiotherapy, temozolomide or both. All receptors come from a woman in her forties or fifties with glioma.

V and J are TRBV27 and TRBJ2-7; D gene ambiguous. This CDR3 has 12 residues. The V gene lost 8 bases and the J gene lost 0 bases, with 8 bases spanning the gap. Germline loops: CDR1 MNHEY, CDR2 SMNVEV (reference sequence). The CDR3 coding sequence is TGTGCCAGCGGGAAAAGCTCCTACGAGCAGTACTTC. This translates into CASGKSSYEQYF.

The chain combines TRBV30 with TRBJ1-1, with D maybe TRBD1 (5 bases). V gave up 4 bases and J gave up 3 bases, with 12 bases separating them. The CDR3 has 13 amino acids. Per the germline V gene, CDR1 is GTSNPN and CDR2 is SVGIG (reference sequence). For the CDR3, the DNA is TGTGCCTGGACTCGCGACAGCCACACTGAAGCTTTCTTT. Amino acids: CAWTRDSHTEAFF.

To note about this clone: The same CDR3 arises from other DNA sequences in this sample as well. The gene calls are TRBV6-1 and TRBJ2-7; 7 positions match TRBD1. The CDR3 length is 14 residues. Germline trimming cut 4 bases from V and 0 bases from J; bases unmatched to any gene: 3. Looked up from germline, CDR1 is MNHNS and CDR2 is SASEGT. The CDR3 sequence is CASSADRDSYEQYF. As DNA, the CDR3 is TGTGCCAGCAGTGCAGACAGGGACTCCTACGAGCAGTACTTC.

J is TRBJ2-1 and V is TRBV2, with 10 nucleotides matching TRBD1. Unmatched junction bases numbered 7, after V lost 6 bases and J lost 2 bases. Germline V gene sequence: CDR1 SNHLY, CDR2 FYNNEI. This CDR3 has 16 residues. CDR3 bases: TGTGCCAGCAGCCAGAGACAGGGGGCCCCCTACAATGAGCAGTTCTTC. Translation: CASSQRQGAPYNEQFF.

This chain uses TRBV28 with TRBJ1-1; D is perhaps TRBD1 (5 bases). There are 13 residues in the CDR3. Per the germline V gene, CDR1 is MDHEN and CDR2 is SYDVKM. Between the trimmed V and J ends, which lost 7 bases and 5 bases, there was a span of 14 bases. The CDR3 DNA follows: TGTGCCAGCACTCGGGGGACGAGAACTGAAGCTTTCTTT. As protein: CASTRGTRTEAFF.

The gene calls are TRBV19 and TRBJ2-1, with 7 bases lining up with TRBD1. Germline V CDR1 and CDR2: LNHDA, SQIVND (reference sequence). There are 15 residues in the CDR3. V gave up 6 bases and J gave up 0 bases; unmatched junction bases: 5. CDR3: CASSPDRSSYNEQFF. The CDR3 DNA is TGTGCCAGTAGCCCGGACAGGAGCTCCTACAATGAGCAGTTCTTC.

V is TRBV27 and J is TRBJ2-1; D possibly corresponds to TRBD2 (6 bases). Germline CDR1 is MNHEY and CDR2 is SMNVEV (reference sequence). Trimming took 4 bases from V and 3 from J, leaving 10 bases between them. CDR3 length equals 14 residues. The CDR3 is CASSYGSFYNEQFF. The CDR3 coding sequence is TGTGCCAGCAGTTACGGGAGCTTCTACAATGAGCAGTTCTTC.